The clone carrying this T cell receptor (beta chain) was observed many times. What it binds is unknown. V was pared by 10 bases and J by 1 base, with 10 bases of the junction left unmatched. The CDR3 has 15 residues. Germline V gives CDR1 SGHRS, CDR2 YFSETQ. The cDNA came from 5'RACE, which used 10-nucleotide random UMIs. The authors obtained over 170 million TCR-beta sequences from 15-18 subjects per sequencing run. Using its own MiXCR run on the 5' RACE reads, TCRdb lists one record per CDR3 protein. This table holds 80,000 to 95,000 distinct CDR3 sequences, roughly 3.5% found once. This specimen comes from a study of neurological immune-mediated disorders. Across the study: There were around 34 multiple sclerosis patients. Of these, approximately 30 had relapsing-remitting MS and 3 had secondary progressive MS.

Study-wide results and caveats: The multiple sclerosis repertoire cluster had no clinical or MRI correlate.

The sample taken for sequencing was PBMCs. The chain carries TRBV5-1 and TRBJ2-2; 7 nucleotides line up with TRBD2. The TCR comes from a woman aged 45-60 years with multiple sclerosis. The CDR3 reads CASSSQRGNTGELFF. The CDR3 DNA sequence: TGCGCCTCCTCCTCCCAGCGGGGGAACACCGGGGAGCTGTTTTTT.